This TCR beta chain appears in the sequencing data of a study of blood T cell repertoires in COVID-19. About the study: Acute-phase and convalescent COVID-19 samples originated in the United States, Italy and Spain. From T cells, B-cell-depleted T cells, or PBMCs came the material, which was cDNA or gDNA.

The V gene's germline CDR1 is LGHNA and CDR2 YSLEER. The CDR3 extends over 16 amino acids. Trimming pared 0 bases from V and 4 bases from J, leaving 15 bases between. As handled by the study authors: Reference gene primer amplification gave nucleated cell count estimates. The table came from immunoSEQ multiplex PCR; TCRdb's copy has only in-frame clones and leaves some out. That table supplies the V and J calls and clone size; D and trimming were determined from the DNA. This table holds around 230,000 clones, around nine tenths found once. The origin of this receptor is a woman in her thirties with acute COVID-19. Sequenced: PBMCs or T cells enriched from blood (not recorded which). The chain uses TRBV4-3 and TRBJ1-1, with D possibly being TRBD1 (5 bases). The CDR3 bases are TGCGCCAGCAGCCAAGATTGGGCGGGACGGGGCACTGAAGCTTTCTTT. Its translation: CASSQDWAGRGTEAFF.